This T cell receptor beta chain was captured in a study of sequential checkpoint blockade in melanoma. Treatment here: randomized to nivolumab then ipilimumab (arm A) or the reverse (arm B). Profiled with immunoSEQ multiplex PCR; TCRdb holds only in-frame clones, not every one. The table records over 25,000 clones, 60% to 80% of them present only once. Trimming removed 1 base from V and 3 bases from J, with 11 bases in between. The CDR3 is 14 residues long. Germline CDR1 reads SGHDT; CDR2 reads YYEEEE. The specimen was CD8+ T cells sorted from blood (inferred from file names), collected from a patient given nivolumab and ipilimumab in sequence. The receptor's source is a human donor with melanoma. The chain links TRBV5-6 to TRBJ2-7; the D gene is possibly TRBD1 (5 bases). CDR3 sequence: CASSLSGRVYEQYF. CDR3 DNA: TGTGCCAGCAGCTTGTCGGGCAGGGTCTACGAGCAGTACTTC. Full variable domain (rest looked up from reference TRBV5-6 and TRBJ2-7): DAGVTQSPTHLIKTRGQQVTLRCSPKSGHDTVSWYQQALGQGPQFIFQYYEEEERQRGNFPDRFSGHQFPNYSSELNVNALLLGDSALYLCASSLSGRVYEQYFGPGTRLTVT.